The present entry profiles one T cell receptor beta chain with its context. Its antigen is still unknown. These data are taken from a study of T cell clonality in common variable immunodeficiency. Measured with immunoSEQ multiplex PCR; TCRdb has only the in-frame clones, and not every one. The data show 6,500 to 8,500 clones, with none appearing a single time. Broader study findings: In common variable immunodeficiency, TCR beta chains reportedly carried fewer deletions and N-nucleotide insertions.

Sequenced: peripheral blood mononuclear cells. The clonotype originates from a human donor with common variable immunodeficiency.

Partial CDR3 DNA: TGCGCCAGCAGCTTTTCCCCTAGCGGGAGGGCCAAGGGAGATACG. Translating gives CASSFSPSGRAKGDT. The whole CDR3 is CASSFSPSGRAKGDTQYF. The chain combines TRBV5-1 with TRBJ2-3; 12 bases line up with TRBD2. The read comes to an end 3 residues before the CDR3 does, leaving the germline J gene to fill in the end. The CDR3 extends over 18 amino acids. Germline CDR1 and CDR2: SGHRS and YFSETQ. V was clipped by 2 bases and J by 5 bases; unmatched bases: 12.